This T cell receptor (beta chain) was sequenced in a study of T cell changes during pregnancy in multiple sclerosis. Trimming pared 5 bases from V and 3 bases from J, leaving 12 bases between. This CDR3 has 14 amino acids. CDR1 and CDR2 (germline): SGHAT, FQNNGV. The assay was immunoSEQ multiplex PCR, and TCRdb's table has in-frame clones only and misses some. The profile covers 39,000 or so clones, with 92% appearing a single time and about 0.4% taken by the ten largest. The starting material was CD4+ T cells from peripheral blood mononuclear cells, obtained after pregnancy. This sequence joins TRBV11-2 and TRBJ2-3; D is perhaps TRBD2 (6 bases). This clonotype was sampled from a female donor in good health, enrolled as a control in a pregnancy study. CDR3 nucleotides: TGTGCCAGCAGCCGGGACTCCTTAACAGATACGCAGTATTTT. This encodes CASSRDSLTDTQYF.